This T cell receptor (beta chain) was captured by sequencing in a study of cytomegalovirus exposure and HLA in healthy donors. Study findings and constraints: The study designated roughly 160 TCR beta chains cytomegalovirus-associated. Specificity for CMV antigens was confirmed in vitro for a few of the CMV-associated chains.

TCRdb's copy holds only in-frame clones and misses some; the assay was immunoSEQ multiplex PCR. In the table there are around 190,000 clones, roughly 85% of which are singletons. The approximately 120-subject validation cohort, separate from the roughly 700-subject first cohort, included the donors. This CDR3 contains 15 residues. Germline-derived CDR1 and CDR2 are SGHRS and YFSETQ. V shed 1 base and J 5 bases; nucleotides not matched to a gene: 4. With respect to this clone: Its antigen remains unidentified.

Source material: PBMCs. This sequence was found in a young man in good health and CMV-seropositive. This chain connects TRBV5-1 to TRBJ2-7, with 12 bases that match TRBD1. The CDR3, as DNA: TGCGCCAGCAGCTTGCGGGACAGGGGGCTAGACGAGCAGTACTTC. This gives the protein CASSLRDRGLDEQYF.